This TCR beta chain appears in the sequencing data of a study of T cells in Graves' hyperthyroidism and ophthalmopathy. The germline V gene has CDR1 DFQATT and CDR2 SNEGSKA (reference sequence). CDR3 size: 14 residues. Trimming shortened V by 8 bases and J by 0 bases, and 15 bases separated the two germline ends. This clonotype was observed a handful of times. Antigen: not known. RNA transcripts served as the template for amplifying TCR beta CDR3 regions. HTBI primers were employed in a first-round RT-PCR of the TCR CDR3. TCRdb processed the multiplex PCR reads anew with MiXCR; each CDR3 protein has one entry. The sample has about 270,000 distinct CDR3 sequences, roughly 22% seen once. Points from the study as a whole: Median prediction lead before ophthalmopathy onset was 5 to 7 months with the model.

The V gene is TRBV20-1, the J gene TRBJ2-3, with a weak D call TRBD2 (6 bases). The sample was blood. The clonotype comes from a man aged 25 to 40 with Graves' ophthalmopathy. CDR3 sequence: CSFRGTASTDTQYF. The CDR3 nucleotides are TGCAGTTTTCGGGGGACCGCTAGCACAGATACGCAGTATTTT.